Listed here are 17 T cell receptor beta chains from one sample, sequenced in a study of identical twins. TCRdb reprocessed the 5' RACE reads with MiXCR, giving one entry per CDR3 protein. The profile shows 1.5 million to 2 million distinct CDR3 sequences, around 29% of them singletons. The source material was cord blood. Every receptor here comes from a newborn girl in good health.

There are many counts of this clonotype. V gene TRBV9 combines with J gene TRBJ2-7, with TRBD1 as a possible D gene (5 bases). The CDR3 consists of 16 residues. Trimming took off 0 bases at V and 0 bases at J, with 13 bases between the two ends. The V gene's germline CDR1 is SGDLS and CDR2 YYNGEE. As DNA, the CDR3 is TGTGCCAGCAGCGTAGAAGGGCAGGGATCCTCCTACGAGCAGTACTTC. Translating it yields CASSVEGQGSSYEQYF.

This clonotype was seen a few times. The chain combines TRBV3-1 with TRBJ2-1; 8 bases are shared with TRBD2. The CDR3 length is 13 residues. Germline CDR1 and CDR2: LGHDT and YNNKEL (reference sequence). The V gene end was trimmed by 5 bases and the J gene end by 5 bases; junction bases not matched to a gene: 2. The CDR3 DNA reads as TGTGCCAGCAGCACTAGCGGACACAATGAGCAGTTCTTC. It yields the protein CASSTSGHNEQFF.

In this sample, this clonotype turned up a few times. This chain joins TRBV9 and TRBJ2-5; the D is unclear. Trimming took 5 bases from V and 0 from J, leaving 14 bases between them. Germline lookup yields CDR1 SGDLS and CDR2 YYNGEE. The CDR3 spans 15 residues. The CDR3 nucleotides read TGTGCCAGCAGACGCATACAGAGAAACCAAGAGACCCAGTACTTC. Translating it yields CASRRIQRNQETQYF.

The rearrangement uses TRBV14 and TRBJ1-1, with a weak D call TRBD1 (5 bases). The germline V gene encodes CDR1 SGHDN and CDR2 FVKESK. The CDR3 loop spans 17 amino acids. The V end lost 0 bases, the J end lost 1 base, and 15 bases lay between the germline ends. The CDR3 sequence is CASSQDTGPIGNTEAFF. CDR3 sequence (DNA): TGTGCCAGCAGCCAAGATACAGGTCCCATTGGGAACACTGAAGCTTTCTTT.

On this clonotype itself: A single base separates this from a much larger clone, so it may be a read error. The rearrangement links TRBV4-2 to TRBJ2-7, with D perhaps assigned TRBD1 or TRBD2 (5 bases each). The CDR3 runs to 17 residues. The V gene's germline CDR1 is LGHNA and CDR2 YNFKEQ. V dropped 4 bases and J dropped 7 bases, with 26 bases sitting between them. The CDR3 sequence is CASSPYGEGMIYNEQYF. CDR3 nucleotides: TGTGCCAGCAGCCCCTATGGTGAGGGGATGATTTACAATGAGCAGTACTTC.

This clonotype was seen ten or more times. The chain couples TRBV9 to TRBJ2-7; possible D gene TRBD2, 5 bases. Germline lookup yields CDR1 SGDLS and CDR2 YYNGEE. The V and J ends lost 2 bases and 5 bases respectively, with 11 bases between them. The CDR3 extends over 13 amino acids. The CDR3 nucleotides are TGTGCCAGCAGCGTCGGGGTTGAGGACGAGCAGTACTTC. Its translation is CASSVGVEDEQYF.

This clonotype was seen a few times. The CDR3 DNA sequence: TGCAGTGCTCCTAGCTCTGGGGCCAACGTCCTGACTTTC. Amino acid sequence: CSAPSSGANVLTF. The rearrangement links TRBV20-1 to TRBJ2-6; D gene unclear. Germline CDR1 is DFQATT and CDR2 is SNEGSKA (reference sequence). The CDR3 consists of 13 residues. Trimming pared 5 bases from V and 0 bases from J, leaving 5 bases between.

This clonotype appeared a few times. The chain carries TRBV7-2 and TRBJ2-5, with 8 positions matching TRBD2. Germline loops: CDR1 SGHTA, CDR2 FQGNSA. There are 14 residues in the CDR3. V lost 3 bases and J lost 5; bases outside the gene matches: 5. DNA for the CDR3: TGTGCCAGCAGCTTTAGCGGGATGGGGGAGACCCAGTACTTC. Its translation is CASSFSGMGETQYF. The full variable domain, rest sourced from reference TRBV7-2 and TRBJ2-5, is GAGVSQSPSNKVTEKGKDVELRCDPISGHTALYWYRQSLGQGLEFLIYFQGNSAPDKSGLPSDRFSAERTGGSVSTLTIQRTQQEDSAVYLCASSFSGMGETQYFGPGTRLLVL.

The rearrangement links TRBV5-5 to TRBJ2-1; 9 bases fit TRBD1. The germline V gene encodes CDR1 SGHKS and CDR2 YYEKEE (reference sequence). V was pared by 3 bases and J by 5 bases, with 9 bases of the junction left unmatched. CDR3 length: 16 residues. In DNA, the CDR3 is TGTGCCAGCAGCTCGGGGGACAGGGTAATCGACAATGAGCAGTTCTTC. It encodes CASSSGDRVIDNEQFF.

The chain couples TRBV28 to TRBJ2-6, with D perhaps TRBD1 (6 bases). Germline CDR1 MDHEN, CDR2 SYDVKM. Deletions cut 8 bases from V and 4 bases from J, with 18 bases between. The CDR3 is 16 amino acids. CDR3 residues: CASGSGRTAGANVLTF. The DNA of the CDR3 is TGTGCCAGCGGCTCGGGGCGGACAGCCGGGGCCAACGTCCTGACTTTC.

The chain has TRBV7-2 and TRBJ2-1, with a weak D call TRBD2 (6 bases). The CDR3 extends over 17 amino acids. The V gene lost 1 base and the J gene lost 2 bases, with 15 bases spanning the gap. Germline-derived CDR1 and CDR2 are SGHTA and FQGNSA. DNA for the CDR3: TGTGCCAGCAGCTTAGGTCCCGGGGCTAGCGCCTACAATGAGCAGTTCTTC. It codes for CASSLGPGASAYNEQFF.

V and J are TRBV3-1 and TRBJ1-2, with 7 bases fitting TRBD1. The CDR3 length is 15 residues. Per the germline V gene, CDR1 is LGHDT and CDR2 is YNNKEL (reference sequence). V gave up 5 bases and J gave up 0 bases; unmatched junction bases: 6. CDR3 nucleotides: TGTGCCAGCAGCAGCGCCGGGACAGCTAACTATGGCTACACCTTC. Protein: CASSSAGTANYGYTF.

Only a few counts were recorded for this clonotype. The chain couples TRBV6-2 or TRBV6-3 to TRBJ2-7; 7 nucleotides line up with TRBD1. This CDR3 region has 16 residues. From germline, CDR1 is MNHEY and CDR2 SVGEGT. Trimming took 0 bases from V and 3 from J; bases not matched to a gene: 8. The CDR3 DNA sequence: TGTGCCAGCAGTTACTCCGCGACAGGGCGAATCTACGAGCAGTACTTC. Amino acids: CASSYSATGRIYEQYF.

In its sample, this clonotype was seen many times. The gene calls are TRBV29-1 and TRBJ1-2, with D unclear. Germline V lookup: CDR1 SQVTM, CDR2 ANQGSEA. The V and J ends lost 2 bases and 3 bases respectively, with 1 base between them. This CDR3 region has 10 residues. DNA of the CDR3: TGCAGCGTTGAATACTATGGCTACACCTTC. It translates to CSVEYYGYTF.

This sequence joins TRBV20-1 and TRBJ2-1; D remains ambiguous. TRBJ2-7 explains the end of the DNA better; the J call may be wrong. The CDR3 runs 12 residues. In germline, CDR1 is DFQATT, CDR2 SNEGSKA (reference sequence). CDR3 in amino acids: CSARLVFNEQYF. CDR3 DNA: TGCAGTGCTAGACTAGTTTTCAATGAGCAGTACTTC.

This clonotype has more than one count but fewer than ten. The rearrangement links TRBV10-3 to TRBJ1-2, with 9 bases lining up with TRBD1. CDR1 ENHRY and CDR2 SYGVKD come from the germline V gene. This CDR3 comprises 14 residues. J gave up 4 bases and V 4 bases, and 4 bases lay outside the gene matches. For the CDR3, the DNA is TGTGCCATCAGTGGGGACAGGGTGGTCTATGGCTACACCTTC. It translates to CAISGDRVVYGYTF.

The chain is built from TRBV4-2 and TRBJ2-7, with D tentatively TRBD1 (5 bases). The CDR3 runs to 17 residues. Trimming cost V 3 bases and J 0 bases, with 18 bases left between them. Germline assignment: CDR1 LGHNA and CDR2 YNFKEQ. The CDR3 DNA sequence: TGTGCCAGCAGCCATCAATGGCAGGGTCGGGCCTCCTACGAGCAGTACTTC. Its translation: CASSHQWQGRASYEQYF.